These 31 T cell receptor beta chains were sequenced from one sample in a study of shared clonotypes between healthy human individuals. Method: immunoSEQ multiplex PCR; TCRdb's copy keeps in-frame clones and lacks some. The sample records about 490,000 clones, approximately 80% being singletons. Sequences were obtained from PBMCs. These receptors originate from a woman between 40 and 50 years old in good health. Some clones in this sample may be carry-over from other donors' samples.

In nucleotides, the CDR3 is TGTGCCAGCAGCTTAATCCCCAGGCCCTACGAGCAGTACTTC. Protein product: CASSLIPRPYEQYF. The rearrangement joins TRBV11-2 to TRBJ2-7; D not resolved. This CDR3 is 14 amino acids long. V was pared by 2 bases and J by 2 bases, with 10 bases between. CDR1 and CDR2 (germline): SGHAT, FQNNGV. Complete variable domain (other parts from reference TRBV11-2 and TRBJ2-7): EAGVAQSPRYKIIEKRQSVAFWCNPISGHATLYWYQQILGQGPKLLIQFQNNGVVDDSQLPKDRFSAERLKGVDSTLKIQPAKLEDSAVYLCASSLIPRPYEQYFGPGTRLTVT.

The CDR3 coding sequence is TGTGCCAGCAGTTCCTTCGGGACAGGGGTCGAGCAGTACTTC. Its translation: CASSSFGTGVEQYF. V usage is TRBV11-2 and J usage is TRBJ2-7, with 10 positions matching TRBD1. CDR1 is SGHAT and CDR2 is FQNNGV in the germline V gene. The CDR3 is 14 amino acids. V was clipped by 6 bases and J by 6 bases; unmatched bases: 8.

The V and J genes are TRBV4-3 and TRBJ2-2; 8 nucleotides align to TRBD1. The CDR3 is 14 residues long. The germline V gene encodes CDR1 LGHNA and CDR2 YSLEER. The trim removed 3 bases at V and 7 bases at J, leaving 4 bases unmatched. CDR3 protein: CASSHDRGGGELFF. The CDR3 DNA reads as TGCGCCAGCAGCCACGACAGGGGTGGCGGGGAGCTGTTTTTT.

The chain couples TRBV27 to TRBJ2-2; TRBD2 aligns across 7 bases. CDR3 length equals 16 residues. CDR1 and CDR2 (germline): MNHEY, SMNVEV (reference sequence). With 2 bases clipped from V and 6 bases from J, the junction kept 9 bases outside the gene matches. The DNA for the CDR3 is TGTGCCAGCAGTTTAGAGGCGGGAGACGGGCCCGGGGAGCTGTTTTTT. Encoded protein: CASSLEAGDGPGELFF.

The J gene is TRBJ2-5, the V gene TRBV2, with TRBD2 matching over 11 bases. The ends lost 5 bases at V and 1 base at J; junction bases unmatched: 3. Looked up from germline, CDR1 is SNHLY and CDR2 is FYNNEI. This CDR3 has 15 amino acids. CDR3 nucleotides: TGTGCCAGCAGTACCGGGACTAGCGGCCAAGAGACCCAGTACTTC. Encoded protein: CASSTGTSGQETQYF.

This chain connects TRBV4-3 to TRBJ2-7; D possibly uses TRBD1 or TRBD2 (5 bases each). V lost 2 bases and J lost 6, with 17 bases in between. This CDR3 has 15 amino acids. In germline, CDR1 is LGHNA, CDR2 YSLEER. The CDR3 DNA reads TGCGCCAGCAGCCAAAGCAGGGTGGAAGGGAGCGAGCAGTACTTC. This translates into CASSQSRVEGSEQYF.

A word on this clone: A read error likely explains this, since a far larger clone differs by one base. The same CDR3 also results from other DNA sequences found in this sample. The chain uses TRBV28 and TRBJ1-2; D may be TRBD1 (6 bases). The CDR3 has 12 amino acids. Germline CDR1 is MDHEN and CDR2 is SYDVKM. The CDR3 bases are TGTGCTAGCAGGGCAGGGGACTATGGCTACACCTTC. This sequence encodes CASRAGDYGYTF.

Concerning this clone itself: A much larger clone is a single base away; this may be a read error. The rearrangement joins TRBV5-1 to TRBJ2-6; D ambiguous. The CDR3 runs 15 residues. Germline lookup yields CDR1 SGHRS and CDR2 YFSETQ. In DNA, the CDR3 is TGCGCCAGCGGCTTGGGTGGGACTGGGGCCAACGTCCTGACTTTC. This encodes CASGLGGTGANVLTF.

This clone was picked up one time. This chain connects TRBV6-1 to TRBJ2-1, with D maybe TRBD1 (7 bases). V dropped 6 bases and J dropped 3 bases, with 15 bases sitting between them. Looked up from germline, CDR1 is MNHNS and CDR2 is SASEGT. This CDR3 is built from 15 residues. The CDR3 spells CASRRGQPLYNEQFF. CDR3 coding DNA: TGTGCCAGCAGGCGGGGACAGCCGCTCTACAATGAGCAGTTCTTC.

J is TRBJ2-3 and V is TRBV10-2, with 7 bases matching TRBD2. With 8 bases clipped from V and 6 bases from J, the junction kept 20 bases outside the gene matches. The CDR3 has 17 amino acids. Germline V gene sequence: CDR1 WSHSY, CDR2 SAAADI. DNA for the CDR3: TGCGCCAGCTCATGGGGAGGGGAGCGGGGCAAGGGGGATACGCAGTATTTT. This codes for CASSWGGERGKGDTQYF.

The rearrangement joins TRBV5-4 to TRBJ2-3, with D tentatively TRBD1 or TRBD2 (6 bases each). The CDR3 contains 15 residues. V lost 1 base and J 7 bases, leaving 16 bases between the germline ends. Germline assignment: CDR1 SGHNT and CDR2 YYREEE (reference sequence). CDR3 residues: CASSLPGVGTNTQYF. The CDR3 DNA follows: TGTGCCAGCAGCTTGCCGGGAGTGGGGACAAATACGCAGTATTTT.

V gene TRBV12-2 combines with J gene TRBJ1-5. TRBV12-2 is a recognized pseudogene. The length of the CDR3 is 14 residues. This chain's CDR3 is CASRLAGSNQPQHF. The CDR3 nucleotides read TGTGCAAGTCGCTTAGCAGGTAGCAATCAGCCCCAGCATTTT.

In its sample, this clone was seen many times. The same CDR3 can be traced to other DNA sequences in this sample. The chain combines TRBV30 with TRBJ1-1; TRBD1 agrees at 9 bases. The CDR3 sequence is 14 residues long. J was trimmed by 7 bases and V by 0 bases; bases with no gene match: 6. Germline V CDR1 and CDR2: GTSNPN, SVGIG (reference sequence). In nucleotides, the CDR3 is TGTGCCTGGAGTGTAACAGGGGGCCGGGGTGAAGCTTTCTTT. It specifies CAWSVTGGRGEAFF. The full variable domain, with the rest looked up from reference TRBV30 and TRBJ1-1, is SQTIHQWPATLVQPVGSPLSLECTVEGTSNPNLYWYRQAAGRGLQLLFYSVGIGQISSEVPQNLSASRPQDRQFILSSKKLLLSDSGFYLCAWSVTGGRGEAFFGQGTRLTVV.

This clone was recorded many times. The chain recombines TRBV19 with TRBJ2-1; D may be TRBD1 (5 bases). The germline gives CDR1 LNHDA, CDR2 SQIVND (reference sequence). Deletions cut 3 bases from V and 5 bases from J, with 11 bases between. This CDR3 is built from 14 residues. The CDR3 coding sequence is TGTGCCAGTAGTATGAGCAGGGCGCACAATGAGCAGTTCTTC. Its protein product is CASSMSRAHNEQFF. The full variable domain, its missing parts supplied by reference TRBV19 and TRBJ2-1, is DGGITQSPKYLFRKEGQNVTLSCEQNLNHDAMYWYRQDPGQGLRLIYYSQIVNDFQKGDIAEGYSVSREKKESFPLTVTSAQKNPTAFYLCASSMSRAHNEQFFGPGTRLTVL.

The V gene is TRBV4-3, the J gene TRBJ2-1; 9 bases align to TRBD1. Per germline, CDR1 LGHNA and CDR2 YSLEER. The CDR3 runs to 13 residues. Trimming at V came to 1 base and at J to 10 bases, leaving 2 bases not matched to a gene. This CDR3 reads CASSQGGQGEQFF. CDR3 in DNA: TGCGCCAGCAGCCAAGGGGGACAGGGCGAGCAGTTCTTC.

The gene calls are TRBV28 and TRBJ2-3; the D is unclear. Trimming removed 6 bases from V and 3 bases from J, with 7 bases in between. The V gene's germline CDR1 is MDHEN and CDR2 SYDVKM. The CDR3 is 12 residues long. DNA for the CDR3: TGTGCCAGCAGCCGGCGGACAGATACGCAGTATTTT. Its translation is CASSRRTDTQYF.

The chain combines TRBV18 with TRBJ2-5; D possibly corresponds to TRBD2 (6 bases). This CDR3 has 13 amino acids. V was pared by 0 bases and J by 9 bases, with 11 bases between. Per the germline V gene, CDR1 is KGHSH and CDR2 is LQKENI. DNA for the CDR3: TGTGCCAGCTCACCACCGCGTGGAGGGGCCCAGTACTTC. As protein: CASSPPRGGAQYF.

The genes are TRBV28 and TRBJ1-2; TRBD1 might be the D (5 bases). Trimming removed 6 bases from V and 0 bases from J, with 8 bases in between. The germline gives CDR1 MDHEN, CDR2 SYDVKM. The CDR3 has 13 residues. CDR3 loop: CASRQATNYGYTF. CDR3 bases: TGTGCCAGCAGACAGGCGACTAACTATGGCTACACCTTC.

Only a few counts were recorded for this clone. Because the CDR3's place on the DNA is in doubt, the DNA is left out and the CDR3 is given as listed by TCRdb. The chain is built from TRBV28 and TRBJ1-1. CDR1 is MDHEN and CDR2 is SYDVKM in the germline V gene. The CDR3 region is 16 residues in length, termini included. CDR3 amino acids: CASSLRAGALNTEAFF.

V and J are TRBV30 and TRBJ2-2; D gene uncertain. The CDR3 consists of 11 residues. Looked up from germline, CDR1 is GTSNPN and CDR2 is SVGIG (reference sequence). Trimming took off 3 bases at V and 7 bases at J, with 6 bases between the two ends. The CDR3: CAWRTSGELFF. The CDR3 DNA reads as TGTGCCTGGAGAACGAGCGGGGAGCTGTTTTTT.

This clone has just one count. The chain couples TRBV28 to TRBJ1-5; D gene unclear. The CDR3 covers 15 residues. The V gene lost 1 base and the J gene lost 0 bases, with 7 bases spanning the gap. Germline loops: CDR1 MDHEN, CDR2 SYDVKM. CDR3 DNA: TGTGCCAGCAGTTTATTACTAGATAGCAATCAGCCCCAGCATTTT. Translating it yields CASSLLLDSNQPQHF.

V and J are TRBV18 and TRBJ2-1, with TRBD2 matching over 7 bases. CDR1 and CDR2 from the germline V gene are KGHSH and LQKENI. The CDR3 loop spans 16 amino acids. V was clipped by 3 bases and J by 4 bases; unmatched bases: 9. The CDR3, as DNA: TGTGCCAGCTCACCTTCGTGGGCTAGCGGATACAATGAGCAGTTCTTC. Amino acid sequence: CASSPSWASGYNEQFF.

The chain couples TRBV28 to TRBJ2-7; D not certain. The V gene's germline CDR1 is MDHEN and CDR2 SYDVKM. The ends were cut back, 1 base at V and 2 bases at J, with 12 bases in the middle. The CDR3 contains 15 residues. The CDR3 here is CASSLLAGQPYEQYF. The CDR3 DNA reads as TGTGCCAGCAGTTTATTGGCTGGGCAGCCCTACGAGCAGTACTTC.

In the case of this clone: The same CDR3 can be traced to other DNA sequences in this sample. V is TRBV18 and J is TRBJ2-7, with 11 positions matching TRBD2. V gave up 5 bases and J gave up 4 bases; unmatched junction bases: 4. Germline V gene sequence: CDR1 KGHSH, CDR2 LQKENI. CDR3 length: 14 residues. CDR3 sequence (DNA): TGTGCCAGCTCATCCGGGACTAGCGGTTACGAGCAGTACTTC. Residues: CASSSGTSGYEQYF.

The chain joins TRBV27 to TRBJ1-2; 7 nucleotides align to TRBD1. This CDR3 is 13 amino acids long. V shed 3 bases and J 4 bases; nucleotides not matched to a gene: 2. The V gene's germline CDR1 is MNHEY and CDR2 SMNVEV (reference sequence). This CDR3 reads CASSFDRAYGYTF. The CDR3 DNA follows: TGTGCCAGCAGTTTCGACAGGGCCTATGGCTACACCTTC.

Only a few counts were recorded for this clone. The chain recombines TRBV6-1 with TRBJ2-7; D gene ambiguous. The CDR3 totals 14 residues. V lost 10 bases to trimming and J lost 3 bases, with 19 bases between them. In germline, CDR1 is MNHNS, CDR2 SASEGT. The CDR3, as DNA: TGTGCCAACCCATCCCCACATAGAGACTACGAGCAGTACTTC. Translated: CANPSPHRDYEQYF.

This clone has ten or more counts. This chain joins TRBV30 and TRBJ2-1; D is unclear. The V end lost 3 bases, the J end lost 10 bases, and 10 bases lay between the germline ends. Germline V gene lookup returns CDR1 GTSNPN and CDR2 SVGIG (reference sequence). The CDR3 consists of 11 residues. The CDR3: CAWSPLQEQFF. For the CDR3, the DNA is TGTGCCTGGAGCCCCCTACAGGAGCAGTTCTTC.

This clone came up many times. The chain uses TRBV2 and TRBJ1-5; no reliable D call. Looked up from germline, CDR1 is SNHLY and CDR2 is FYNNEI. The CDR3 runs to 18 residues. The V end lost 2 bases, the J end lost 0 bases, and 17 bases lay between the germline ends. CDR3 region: CASSETGIFRYSNQPQHF. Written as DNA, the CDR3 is TGTGCCAGCAGTGAAACGGGGATTTTTAGGTATAGCAATCAGCCCCAGCATTTT.

CDR3 nucleotides: TGTGCCAGCAGCCAAGAGGCCGGGGGCGCAGATACGCAGTATTTT. Amino acids: CASSQEAGGADTQYF. The chain couples TRBV4-2 to TRBJ2-3; tentatively, D is TRBD1 or TRBD2 (6 bases each). The germline gives CDR1 LGHNA, CDR2 YNFKEQ. Trimming took off 0 bases at V and 4 bases at J, with 11 bases between the two ends. This CDR3 contains 15 residues.

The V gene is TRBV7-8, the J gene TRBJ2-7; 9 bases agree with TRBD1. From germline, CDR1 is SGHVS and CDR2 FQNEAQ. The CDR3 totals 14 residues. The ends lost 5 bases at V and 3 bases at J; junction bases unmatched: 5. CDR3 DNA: TGTGCCAGCAGCCCCTCGACAGGGGGCTACGAGCAGTACTTC. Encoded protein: CASSPSTGGYEQYF.

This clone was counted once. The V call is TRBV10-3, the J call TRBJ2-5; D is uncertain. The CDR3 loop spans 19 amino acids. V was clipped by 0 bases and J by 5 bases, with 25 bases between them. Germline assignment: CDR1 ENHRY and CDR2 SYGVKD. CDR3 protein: CAISESPLHGPGARETQYF. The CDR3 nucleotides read TGTGCCATCAGTGAGTCGCCACTCCATGGACCCGGTGCCCGGGAGACCCAGTACTTC.